The subject of this entry is one T cell receptor beta chain. Only one count was recorded for this clone. No cognate antigen has been identified for it. The input lacks base qualities; no much larger clone sits a single base away. CDR1 and CDR2 are drawn from the germline V gene: ENHRY, SYGVKD. From the cysteine up to the phenylalanine, the CDR3 has a length of 13 residues. Left in the record is the CDR3 DNA by itself, 39 bases read in frame from the first base. V is cut by 1 base and J by 8 bases, and the space between the germline ends is 8 bases. The source of the sample is a study of T cell responses to AZD1222 COVID-19 vaccine (dated by TCRdb to the early 2020s). General notes on the study: AZD1222 recipients with second doses at about 4 weeks or about 12 weeks were pooled, because spike-specific TCR depth and breadth did not differ between schedules. TCR sequencing covered over 230 trial participants: nearly 210 given two doses of AZD1222 and around 26 given two doses of MenACWY control vaccine. Enrollment into the trials was organized by age into subgroups of 18-55, 56-69 and 70-plus years, and those subgroups contained roughly 140, 27 and 60 TCR-sequenced participants, respectively.

The CDR3 regions of human TCRbeta chains were analyzed by immunosequencing. Turning to the authors' computational methods: Repertoire TCRs were matched against a reference library of SARS-CoV-2-specific TCRs generated with the MIRA antigen-specificity platform. Breadth was defined as the fraction of unique TCRs that were SARS-CoV-2-associated, and depth was defined as the fraction of total T cells that were SARS-CoV-2-associated. Using the MIRA data, every spike-specific TCR was mapped to the spike region that the TCR reacted to and assigned to either a CD4 or a CD8 class. Log10-transformed breadth and depth values were compared by one-way ANOVA with Sidak's multiple comparisons tests. In its TCRdb copy, this immuneACCESS table keeps in-frame sequences only and misses some clones. Where compared with another copy, unresolved V genes explain less than half of these, and the others have no known cause. That table gives V, J and clone size, and the DNA gave D and trimming. The sample table shows approximately 110,000 clones, and approximately 89% are seen once. In total, the top ten clones hold 4% to 5.5% of the sample.

Paper-wide results and their limitations: Conclusions about previously exposed vaccinees were limited because only six AZD1222 recipients were SARS-CoV-2 seropositive at baseline. After two AZD1222 doses, both the breadth and the depth of spike-specific TCRs were significantly higher than at day 0 and than in MenACWY recipients. Participants were mostly white British and included more females than males, and it was suggested by the authors that clonal diversity may have been underestimated. Because no day 14 peak-response samples were available, repertoires were characterized only after the peak T cell response. The 56-69-year group was small, and its depth increase did not reach significance, likely because of low power. The whole spike protein was spanned by vaccine-associated CD4 TCRs, and dominant responses were seen in regions 160-218 and 743-854. Epitopes outside the regions mutated in the B.1.351 and B.1.1.7 variants were reportedly recognized by nearly half of the unique spike-specific TCRs.

The time point label, read with the paper, signifies: baseline before first vaccination. Vaccinee samples were obtained from the UK trials COV001 and COV002, which included a single-blind randomized controlled phase 2/3 trial of AZD1222 (ChAdOx1 nCoV-19) in healthy adults. For TCRbeta chain sequencing, PBMC samples from trial participants were taken at day 0 and at day 28 after the second dose. This chain joins TRBV10-3 to TRBJ1-4; a tentative D match to TRBD1 spans 5 bases. Specimen: peripheral blood, collected on day 0 of AZD1222 vaccination. The receptor was derived from an adult in good health. The CDR3 loop reads CAISEWGEEKLFF. The nucleotides are TGTGCCATCAGTGAGTGGGGGGAGGAAAAACTGTTTTTT.